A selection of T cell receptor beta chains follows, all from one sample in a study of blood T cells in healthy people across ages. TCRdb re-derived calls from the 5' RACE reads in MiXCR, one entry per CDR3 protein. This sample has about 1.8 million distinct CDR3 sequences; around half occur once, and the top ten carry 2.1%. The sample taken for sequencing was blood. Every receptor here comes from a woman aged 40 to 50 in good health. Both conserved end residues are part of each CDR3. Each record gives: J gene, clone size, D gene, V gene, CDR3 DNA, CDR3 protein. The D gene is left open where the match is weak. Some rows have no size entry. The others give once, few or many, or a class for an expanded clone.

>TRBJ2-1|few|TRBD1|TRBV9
TGTGCCAGCAGCGTAGAGGCCCGGACAGGAACCTACAATGAGCAGTTCTTC
CASSVEARTGTYNEQFF
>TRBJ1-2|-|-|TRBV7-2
TGTGCCAGCAGCGGAGGGGTACAGGTATATGGCTACACCTTC
CASSGGVQVYGYTF
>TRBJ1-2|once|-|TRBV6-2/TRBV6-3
TGTGCCAGCAGACCCCCAGGGTTCGGCTACACCTTC
CASRPPGFGYTF
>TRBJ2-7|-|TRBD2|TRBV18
TGTGCCAGCTCCCCTAGCGGGGGGTCCGGGTACGAGCAGTACTTC
CASSPSGGSGYEQYF
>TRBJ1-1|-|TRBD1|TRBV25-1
TGTGCGAGCAGTGAAAGCCGACAGGGCCAAGCTTTCTTT
CASSESRQGQAFF
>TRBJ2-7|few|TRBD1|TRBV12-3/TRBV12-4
TGTGCCAGCAGTTTAACGGACAGGGACTACGAGCAGTACTTC
CASSLTDRDYEQYF
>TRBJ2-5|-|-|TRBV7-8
TGTGCCAGCACCGTAGTAGGGATGGAGACCCAGTACTTC
CASTVVGMETQYF
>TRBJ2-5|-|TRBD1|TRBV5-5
TGTGCCAGCAGCTTCCTCCATGGACAGGCACAAGAGACCCAGTACTTC
CASSFLHGQAQETQYF
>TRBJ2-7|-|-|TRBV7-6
TGTGCCAGCAGCCCCCGGGGCGAGGACGACGAGCAGTACTTC
CASSPRGEDDEQYF
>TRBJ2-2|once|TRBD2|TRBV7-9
TGTGCCAGCAGGGCGACTAGCGGGTTTGGCGGGGAGCTGTTTTTT
CASRATSGFGGELFF
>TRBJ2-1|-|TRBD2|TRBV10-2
TGCGCCAGCAGAGGACTAGCGGGGGGGCAGAATGAGCAGTTCTTC
CASRGLAGGQNEQFF
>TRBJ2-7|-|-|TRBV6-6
TGTGCCAGCAGTACCACGGGGGAGCAGCCTACGGAGCAGTACTTC
CASSTTGEQPTEQYF
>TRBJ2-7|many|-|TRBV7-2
TGTGCCAGCAGTTTCTCGGGGGCCTACGAGCAGTACTTC
CASSFSGAYEQYF
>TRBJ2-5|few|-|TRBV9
TGTGCCAGCAGCGTAGCTGGCGAGCCTAAGTTCGGGACCCAGTACTTC
CASSVAGEPKFGTQYF